The next 30 T cell receptor beta chains were all read from a single sample in a study of T cell changes during pregnancy in multiple sclerosis. Sequencing was performed with immunoSEQ multiplex PCR; in TCRdb, only in-frame clones are kept and a portion is missing. The table shows some 81,000 clones, with 85% to 95% occurring only once. This specimen was peripheral blood, taken after pregnancy. The receptor set was obtained from a female donor in good health, enrolled as a control in a pregnancy study.

The chain joins TRBV2 to TRBJ1-1; D is perhaps TRBD1 (6 bases). CDR1 is SNHLY, CDR2 FYNNEI, per germline. There are 13 residues in the CDR3. Trimming stripped 7 bases from V and 3 bases from J, with 12 bases between. The CDR3 loop reads CASKIRQDTEAFF. DNA of the CDR3: TGTGCCAGCAAAATCCGACAGGACACTGAAGCTTTCTTT.

The rearrangement links TRBV10-1 to TRBJ2-7, with 7 bases matching TRBD2. The CDR3 runs 15 residues. The ends lost 2 bases at V and 2 bases at J; junction bases unmatched: 6. Germline V lookup: CDR1 WNHNN, CDR2 SYGVQD (reference sequence). CDR3 region: CASSERGVEPYEQYF. CDR3 in DNA: TGCGCCAGCAGTGAGCGGGGGGTCGAGCCCTACGAGCAGTACTTC.

The chain combines TRBV7-2 with TRBJ2-7, with D possibly matching TRBD2 (6 bases). V was pared by 6 bases and J by 4 bases, with 16 bases between. CDR3 size: 14 residues. The germline gives CDR1 SGHTA, CDR2 FQGNSA. In DNA, the CDR3 is TGTGCCAGCAGACCCCGACTAGGGGCTTACGAGCAGTACTTC. Protein product: CASRPRLGAYEQYF.

The rearrangement links TRBV6-1 to TRBJ1-1; D ambiguous. Germline CDR1 and CDR2: MNHNS and SASEGT. The CDR3 has 15 residues. Trimming left V 6 bases short and J 1 base short, with 15 bases between. This chain's CDR3 is CASSALSPGNTEAFF. The CDR3 DNA is TGTGCCAGCAGCGCCCTATCCCCTGGGAACACTGAAGCTTTCTTT.

The chain has TRBV6-1 and TRBJ1-4; D gene ambiguous. The CDR3 runs 14 residues. Deletions cut 6 bases from V and 7 bases from J, with 15 bases between. Germline lookup yields CDR1 MNHNS and CDR2 SASEGT. CDR3 sequence: CASSPFGGREKLFF. The CDR3 DNA sequence: TGTGCCAGCAGCCCCTTCGGCGGGCGTGAAAAACTGTTTTTT.

This clone was found a few times. This sequence joins TRBV11-2 and TRBJ2-7, with 7 bases identical to TRBD2. V dropped 5 bases and J dropped 5; count of bases not matched to a gene: 9. CDR3 length: 14 residues. Germline V CDR1 and CDR2: SGHAT, FQNNGV. The CDR3 DNA follows: TGTGCCAGCAGCGGACGACTAGCCGCCCACGAGCAGTACTTC. As protein: CASSGRLAAHEQYF.

This chain joins TRBV15 and TRBJ2-1; D ambiguous. CDR3 length: 13 residues. Trimming stripped 0 bases from V and 9 bases from J, with 9 bases between. The germline V gene has CDR1 LNHNV and CDR2 YYDKDF (reference sequence). This CDR3 reads CATSRDEVVEQFF. The CDR3 nucleotides are TGTGCCACCAGCAGAGACGAGGTGGTTGAGCAGTTCTTC.

The CDR3 sequence is CASGGGDSSTDTQYF. In DNA, the CDR3 is TGTGCCAGCGGTGGGGGGGACTCTAGCACAGATACGCAGTATTTT. V usage is TRBV2 and J usage is TRBJ2-3; 7 nucleotides align to TRBD2. Germline CDR1 and CDR2: SNHLY and FYNNEI. The CDR3 runs 15 residues. V lost 8 bases, J lost 0 bases, and 8 bases stayed unmatched.

The chain employs TRBV9 and TRBJ1-1; possibly TRBD1 for D (5 bases). Germline V gene sequence: CDR1 SGDLS, CDR2 YYNGEE. The CDR3 totals 15 residues. The V gene lost 3 bases and the J gene lost 1 base, with 13 bases spanning the gap. CDR3 sequence reads: CASSERTLGNTEAFF. DNA for the CDR3: TGTGCCAGCAGCGAAAGGACATTAGGGAACACTGAAGCTTTCTTT. Variable domain in full (rest from reference TRBV9 and TRBJ1-1): DSGVTQTPKHLITATGQRVTLRCSPRSGDLSVYWYQQSLDQGLQFLIQYYNGEERAKGNILERFSAQQFPDLHSELNLSSLELGDSALYFCASSERTLGNTEAFFGQGTRLTVV.

The chain uses TRBV11-2 and TRBJ1-5; D perhaps matches TRBD1 (5 bases). Germline values: CDR1 SGHAT, CDR2 FQNNGV. The CDR3 consists of 18 residues. V lost 4 bases to trimming and J lost 4 bases, with 23 bases between them. CDR3 sequence reads: CASSSPPRRVLSNQPQHF. CDR3 bases: TGTGCCAGCAGCTCCCCCCCTCGCAGGGTTCTCTCTAATCAGCCCCAGCATTTT.

The J gene is TRBJ2-7, the V gene TRBV27; TRBD2 matches 7 bases. Germline loops: CDR1 MNHEY, CDR2 SMNVEV (reference sequence). This CDR3 has 16 amino acids. With V trimmed by 9 bases and J by 2 bases, 16 bases remained unmatched. The CDR3 reads CASSSPEREPPYEQYF. The CDR3 nucleotides read TGTGCCAGTAGCTCGCCGGAGCGGGAACCACCCTACGAGCAGTACTTC.

The chain couples TRBV10-3 to TRBJ2-7; 7 positions match TRBD1. With V trimmed by 7 bases and J by 3 bases, 15 bases remained unmatched. This CDR3 is 16 amino acids long. CDR1 and CDR2 (germline): ENHRY, SYGVKD. The CDR3 is CAITQRRSRGNYEQYF. The CDR3 nucleotides read TGTGCCATCACCCAACGGAGGTCCAGGGGGAACTACGAGCAGTACTTC.

V is TRBV7-2 and J is TRBJ1-1; D not certain. CDR1 is SGHTA, CDR2 FQGNSA, per germline. Trimming removed 2 bases at V and 1 base at J, with 5 bases between. This CDR3 spans 13 amino acids. The CDR3 DNA reads TGTGCCAGCAGCTTATCGGGGAACACTGAAGCTTTCTTT. Translating it yields CASSLSGNTEAFF.

The rearrangement links TRBV9 to TRBJ1-3; D uncertain. This CDR3 is 17 amino acids long. CDR1 is SGDLS and CDR2 is YYNGEE in the germline V gene. V lost 2 bases to trimming and J lost 0 bases, with 15 bases between them. The DNA for the CDR3 is TGTGCCAGCAGCGTGTCCGGCGGGCGGATCTCTGGAAACACCATATATTTT. Translation gives CASSVSGGRISGNTIYF. The complete variable domain, with remaining parts taken from reference TRBV9 and TRBJ1-3, reads DSGVTQTPKHLITATGQRVTLRCSPRSGDLSVYWYQQSLDQGLQFLIQYYNGEERAKGNILERFSAQQFPDLHSELNLSSLELGDSALYFCASSVSGGRISGNTIYFGEGSWLTVV.

The rearrangement uses TRBV18 and TRBJ1-1; TRBD1 is a possible D gene (6 bases). CDR3 length equals 14 residues. With 3 bases removed from V and 5 bases from J, the gap between germline ends came to 13 bases. CDR1 is KGHSH, CDR2 LQKENI, per germline. CDR3 in DNA: TGTGCCAGCTCACCTGGGGCAGGGGTGACTGAAGCTTTCTTT. This translates into CASSPGAGVTEAFF.

The J gene is TRBJ1-2, the V gene TRBV9; a possible D gene is TRBD1 (6 bases). The germline V and J ends were trimmed by 4 bases and 4 bases, with 14 bases remaining between them. Germline V gene lookup returns CDR1 SGDLS and CDR2 YYNGEE. This CDR3 spans 14 amino acids. The CDR3 is CASSPSGQPYGYTF. The CDR3 region has the DNA TGTGCCAGCAGCCCGTCGGGACAACCCTATGGCTACACCTTC.

The chain carries TRBV7-8 and TRBJ1-4, with D possibly matching TRBD1 (6 bases). The CDR3 runs 12 residues. Germline V CDR1 and CDR2: SGHVS, FQNEAQ. V was clipped by 2 bases and J by 13 bases, with 11 bases between them. CDR3 coding DNA: TGTGCCAGCAGCTTATTACAGGGCCGACTGTTTTTT. Encoded protein: CASSLLQGRLFF.

V and J are TRBV18 and TRBJ2-2; D may be TRBD1 (5 bases). The CDR3 length is 16 residues. Germline CDR1 KGHSH, CDR2 LQKENI. The ends were cut back, 2 bases at V and 4 bases at J, with 14 bases in the middle. The DNA for the CDR3 is TGTGCCAGCTCACCATTCGTCGACCAGGGCACCGGGGAGCTGTTTTTT. Translation gives CASSPFVDQGTGELFF.

The chain joins TRBV18 to TRBJ2-5; 8 positions agree with TRBD1. V trimming: 5 bases; J trimming: 5 bases; junction bases outside the gene matches: 7. The CDR3 has 14 amino acids. Germline CDR1 and CDR2: KGHSH and LQKENI. Here the CDR3 reads CASSSRTGWETQYF. The DNA of the CDR3 is TGTGCCAGCTCATCCAGGACAGGGTGGGAGACCCAGTACTTC.

CDR3 nucleotide sequence: TGTGCCAGCAGCTCATATCGGGGGGTTTCCTACAATGAGCAGTTCTTC. The encoded protein is CASSSYRGVSYNEQFF. This sequence joins TRBV5-6 and TRBJ2-1; the match to TRBD2 covers 7 bases. The CDR3 runs 16 residues. Germline CDR1 SGHDT, CDR2 YYEEEE. The V segment lost 3 bases and the J segment 1 base; nucleotides outside the gene matches: 7.

V gene TRBV9 combines with J gene TRBJ2-3; D perhaps matches TRBD2 (7 bases). Looked up from germline, CDR1 is SGDLS and CDR2 is YYNGEE. The CDR3 extends over 19 amino acids. With 4 bases removed from V and 0 bases from J, the gap between germline ends came to 24 bases. DNA of the CDR3: TGTGCCAGCAGCCCCCGACTTATGGGGGGGCTCTGGAGCACAGATACGCAGTATTTT. Residues: CASSPRLMGGLWSTDTQYF. The variable domain in full, with the rest retrieved from reference TRBV9 and TRBJ2-3, is DSGVTQTPKHLITATGQRVTLRCSPRSGDLSVYWYQQSLDQGLQFLIQYYNGEERAKGNILERFSAQQFPDLHSELNLSSLELGDSALYFCASSPRLMGGLWSTDTQYFGPGTRLTVL.

CDR3 sequence (DNA): TGTGCCAGCAGTCAAGGACTGGAGCAGTTCTTC. Protein sequence: CASSQGLEQFF. The chain couples TRBV7-3 to TRBJ2-1, with a weak D call TRBD2 (5 bases). Per the germline V gene, CDR1 is SGHTA and CDR2 is FQGTGA. Trimming left V 6 bases short and J 10 bases short, with 10 bases between. The CDR3 has 11 amino acids.

The rearrangement joins TRBV7-2 to TRBJ2-2; a weak D match, TRBD1 (6 bases). Per germline, CDR1 SGHTA and CDR2 FQGNSA. Between the trimmed V and J ends, which lost 5 bases and 1 base, there was a span of 14 bases. The CDR3 is made up of 16 amino acids. CDR3 in DNA: TGTGCCAGCAGCCACCGGAAACAGGGGAACACCGGGGAGCTGTTTTTT. Protein product: CASSHRKQGNTGELFF. The full variable domain, in which reference TRBV7-2 and TRBJ2-2 provide the parts outside the CDR3, is GAGVSQSPSNKVTEKGKDVELRCDPISGHTALYWYRQSLGQGLEFLIYFQGNSAPDKSGLPSDRFSAERTGGSVSTLTIQRTQQEDSAVYLCASSHRKQGNTGELFFGEGSRLTVL.

The gene calls are TRBV11-3 and TRBJ2-1; 10 bases are a match to TRBD1. The germline gives CDR1 SGHNT, CDR2 YENEEA. This CDR3 has 14 amino acids. After removal of 4 bases from V and 7 bases from J, the junction contained 4 bases not matched to a gene. The CDR3 coding sequence is TGTGCCAGCAGCTACGGACAGGGGGATAATGAGCAGTTCTTC. Its protein is CASSYGQGDNEQFF.

CDR3 sequence reads: CASSLTGTGELFF. The CDR3 DNA follows: TGTGCCAGCAGCCTGACGGGGACCGGGGAGCTGTTTTTT. The V call is TRBV7-9, the J call TRBJ2-2, with D perhaps matching TRBD2 (5 bases). This CDR3 has 13 residues. Germline V lookup: CDR1 SEHNR, CDR2 FQNEAQ (reference sequence). V gave up 5 bases and J gave up 5 bases, with 9 bases separating them.

The chain carries TRBV9 and TRBJ2-7, with TRBD2 identical over 12 bases. The V segment lost 0 bases and the J segment 7 bases; nucleotides outside the gene matches: 8. Per the germline V gene, CDR1 is SGDLS and CDR2 is YYNGEE. The CDR3 covers 16 residues. Here the CDR3 reads CASSVDPSGRAGEQYF. The CDR3 nucleotides are TGTGCCAGCAGCGTAGACCCTAGCGGGAGGGCGGGGGAGCAGTACTTC.

In nucleotides, the CDR3 is TGTGCCAGCAGTTATCCGGGTGGGGGAAACACCATATATTTT. Translating gives CASSYPGGGNTIYF. J is TRBJ1-3 and V is TRBV6-6, with D hard to call. This CDR3 comprises 14 residues. V lost 3 bases and J 4 bases, leaving 10 bases between the germline ends. Germline V CDR1 and CDR2: MNHNY, SVGAGI (reference sequence).

The rearrangement links TRBV4-2 to TRBJ2-3; 13 bases map to TRBD2. The CDR3 sequence is 18 residues long. J was trimmed by 0 bases and V by 4 bases; bases with no gene match: 7. Germline loops: CDR1 LGHNA, CDR2 YNFKEQ. CDR3 sequence reads: CASSLRLAGGRSTDTQYF. The DNA for the CDR3 is TGTGCCAGCAGCCTGAGACTAGCGGGGGGCCGTAGCACAGATACGCAGTATTTT.

The chain carries TRBV30 and TRBJ1-5; D might be TRBD1 (5 bases). The germline CDR1 and CDR2 sequences are GTSNPN and SVGIG (reference sequence). CDR3 length equals 16 residues. Trimming removed 2 bases from V and 1 base from J, with 15 bases in between. CDR3 bases: TGTGCCTGGAGTCCCCAATGGGGCAGGAGCAATCAGCCCCAGCATTTT. Residues: CAWSPQWGRSNQPQHF.

This clone was seen more than once but under ten times. This chain uses TRBV30 with TRBJ1-4; D perhaps matches TRBD1 (6 bases). V lost 2 bases and J 8 bases, leaving 9 bases between the germline ends. The germline CDR1 and CDR2 sequences are GTSNPN and SVGIG (reference sequence). The CDR3 has 12 amino acids. CDR3 sequence reads: CAWSSQGEKLFF. The CDR3 DNA is TGTGCCTGGAGTAGCCAGGGGGAAAAACTGTTTTTT.